These 12 T cell receptor beta chains came from one sample sequenced in a study of CD8 T cells in Susac syndrome. It was with random hexamers that about 0.45 to 1 ug RNA was reverse transcribed. TCRdb re-derived calls from the immunoSEQ multiplex PCR reads in MiXCR, one entry per CDR3 protein. The sample has roughly 150,000 distinct CDR3 sequences, about 94% seen once; the top ten hold around 0.21%. Specimen: CD8+ T cells from PBMCs. The receptors were sampled from a human donor with multiple sclerosis.

This clonotype appeared a few times. This chain connects TRBV12-3 or TRBV12-4 to TRBJ1-1, with TRBD1 as a possible D gene (6 bases). Trimming removed 6 bases from V and 5 bases from J, with 10 bases in between. This CDR3 is built from 12 residues. The CDR3 DNA is TGTGCCAGCAGCTACAGGGTTACTGAAGCTTTCTTT. It codes for CASSYRVTEAFF.

This sequence joins TRBV20-1 and TRBJ2-1; D may be TRBD1 (8 bases). Germline assignment: CDR1 DFQATT and CDR2 SNEGSKA (reference sequence). The CDR3 length is 15 residues. Trimming left V 5 bases short and J 9 bases short, with 23 bases between. CDR3 sequence: CSASWGGTGFGEQFF. In DNA form, the CDR3 reads TGCAGTGCTTCATGGGGGGGGACAGGATTCGGTGAGCAGTTCTTC.

This clonotype has only a few counts. The V gene is TRBV9, the J gene TRBJ1-2; D is perhaps TRBD1 (6 bases). Looked up from germline, CDR1 is SGDLS and CDR2 is YYNGEE. CDR3 size: 14 residues. Trimming removed 2 bases at V and 4 bases at J, with 12 bases between. DNA for the CDR3: TGTGCCAGCAGCGTCGGCGGGGGCGGCTATGGCTACACCTTC. Its translation: CASSVGGGGYGYTF.

The V call is TRBV9, the J call TRBJ2-6, with no clear D. The CDR3 extends over 13 amino acids. The V gene's germline CDR1 is SGDLS and CDR2 YYNGEE. Trimming shortened V by 0 bases and J by 2 bases, and 0 bases separated the two germline ends. For the CDR3, the DNA is TGTGCCAGCAGCGTAGCTGGGGCCAACGTCCTGACTTTC. Translated: CASSVAGANVLTF.

The chain combines TRBV27 with TRBJ1-2; the D gene is possibly TRBD1 (6 bases). Germline CDR1 and CDR2: MNHEY and SMNVEV (reference sequence). The CDR3 totals 14 residues. Trimming stripped 5 bases from V and 3 bases from J, with 13 bases between. CDR3 amino acids: CASSPGQRYYGYTF. In DNA form, the CDR3 reads TGTGCCAGCAGTCCAGGACAGCGATACTATGGCTACACCTTC.

The V call is TRBV27, the J call TRBJ2-7; D could derive from TRBD1 or TRBD2 (6 bases each). CDR3 length: 14 residues. V lost 8 bases and J 3 bases, leaving 17 bases between the germline ends. Germline V gene data show CDR1 as MNHEY and CDR2 as SMNVEV (reference sequence). The CDR3 reads CASGERGAFYEQYF. In DNA, the CDR3 is TGTGCCAGCGGGGAGAGGGGGGCTTTCTACGAGCAGTACTTC.

The chain has TRBV30 and TRBJ1-2, with D possibly matching TRBD1 (6 bases). This CDR3 contains 14 residues. Germline V CDR1 and CDR2: GTSNPN, SVGIG (reference sequence). Trimming left V 3 bases short and J 8 bases short, with 19 bases between. This CDR3 is CAWSVGQVSRGYTF. For the CDR3, the DNA is TGTGCCTGGAGCGTGGGACAAGTGTCGAGGGGCTACACCTTC.

The chain recombines TRBV12-3 or TRBV12-4 with TRBJ1-1; D is unresolved. Trimming left V 3 bases short and J 3 bases short, with 11 bases between. This CDR3 has 14 amino acids. The CDR3 is CASSFANTDTEAFF. Here the CDR3 DNA reads TGTGCCAGCAGTTTTGCGAATACGGACACTGAAGCTTTCTTT.

The chain is built from TRBV29-1 and TRBJ1-2; D is possibly TRBD1 (5 bases). Trimming pared 0 bases from V and 6 bases from J, leaving 8 bases between. CDR1 is SQVTM and CDR2 is ANQGSEA in the germline V gene. This CDR3 region has 12 residues. CDR3 amino acids: CSVEDRADGYTF. CDR3 nucleotides: TGCAGCGTTGAAGACAGGGCGGATGGCTACACCTTC.

The chain uses TRBV20-1 and TRBJ2-1, with 9 bases that match TRBD2. Per the germline V gene, CDR1 is DFQATT and CDR2 is SNEGSKA (reference sequence). With 5 bases clipped from V and 8 bases from J, the junction kept 10 bases outside the gene matches. This CDR3 has 14 residues. CDR3 DNA sequence: TGCAGTGCTCTATGGCGGGGGGGCCGGTATGAGCAGTTCTTC. Translated, it gives CSALWRGGRYEQFF.

The gene calls are TRBV20-1 and TRBJ2-1; maybe TRBD2 (5 bases). The V and J ends lost 6 bases and 2 bases respectively, with 14 bases between them. The CDR3 covers 14 residues. The germline gives CDR1 DFQATT, CDR2 SNEGSKA (reference sequence). The DNA for the CDR3 is TGCAGTGCAGGAGAGGGAGTCGCCTACAATGAGCAGTTCTTC. Translating gives CSAGEGVAYNEQFF.

This clonotype appeared once. The chain uses TRBV4-1 and TRBJ2-7, with 7 bases identical to TRBD1. The CDR3 is 14 residues long. Germline CDR1 and CDR2: MGHRA and YSYEKL. V trimming: 5 bases; J trimming: 2 bases; junction bases outside the gene matches: 6. The CDR3, as DNA: TGCGCCAGCAGCTACAAAACAGGGGCCTACGAGCAGTACTTC. Amino acids: CASSYKTGAYEQYF.